Following are 27 T cell receptor beta chains from one sample sequenced in a study of T cell repertoires in aging, cancer and after chemotherapy. Rearranged V-D-J TRB sequences were amplified with a mixed TRB-A/B primer pool. Each CDR3 protein gets one entry after TCRdb re-called the multiplex PCR reads with MiXCR. Of about 17,000 distinct CDR3 sequences listed, approximately 50% are singletons. The template was genomic DNA from peripheral blood, not RNA. The sequencing sample was made of blood. Receptors originate from a human donor in good health.

The J gene is TRBJ2-7, the V gene TRBV19; TRBD2 matches 8 bases. In germline, CDR1 is LNHDA, CDR2 SQIVND (reference sequence). The CDR3 has 13 residues. V trimming: 3 bases; J trimming: 6 bases; junction bases outside the gene matches: 4. CDR3 sequence: CASSIASGGEQYF. The CDR3 nucleotides are TGTGCCAGTAGTATTGCCAGCGGGGGCGAGCAGTACTTC.

This clonotype was found a few times. CDR3 nucleotides: TGTGCCAGCAGTCTCCTCGGGCCTCCGGGACCACCTCCCAATGAGCAGTTCTTC. Translation gives CASSLLGPPGPPPNEQFF. V and J are TRBV6-5 and TRBJ2-1; D might be TRBD1 or TRBD2, each matching 5 bases. Germline values: CDR1 MNHEY, CDR2 SVGAGI. CDR3 length: 18 residues. Trimming left V 5 bases short and J 6 bases short, with 26 bases between.

The chain has TRBV7-6 and TRBJ1-4; D is undetermined. Germline CDR1 and CDR2: SGHVS and FNYEAQ. The V end lost 8 bases, the J end lost 8 bases, and 15 bases lay between the germline ends. The CDR3 totals 13 residues. The CDR3 DNA sequence: TGTGCCAGCGGACCGCGGGCCGGGGAAAAACTGTTTTTT. This codes for CASGPRAGEKLFF.

This chain uses TRBV18 with TRBJ2-3; TRBD1 is a possible D gene (6 bases). From germline, CDR1 is KGHSH and CDR2 LQKENI. The V gene lost 9 bases and the J gene lost 5 bases, with 12 bases spanning the gap. This CDR3 comprises 12 residues. The CDR3 region is CASFKGEDTQYF. The CDR3 bases are TGTGCCAGTTTCAAGGGGGAAGATACGCAGTATTTT.

About this clonotype itself: A much larger clone differs by one base, so this may be a read error. This chain joins TRBV29-1 and TRBJ2-5; D may be TRBD2 (6 bases). Germline CDR1 and CDR2: SQVTM and ANQGSEA. Trimming removed 1 base at V and 5 bases at J, with 11 bases between. The CDR3 is made up of 13 amino acids. The CDR3 coding sequence is TGCAGCGTTGAAGGGACAAGCGGGGAGACCCAGTACTTC. It translates to CSVEGTSGETQYF.

This chain links TRBV27 with TRBJ1-5; TRBD1 is a possible D gene (6 bases). The CDR3 length is 15 residues. Germline assignment: CDR1 MNHEY and CDR2 SMNVEV (reference sequence). The V and J ends lost 6 bases and 3 bases respectively, with 15 bases between them. In DNA, the CDR3 is TGTGCCAGCAGCCTGGGGGGGGCGAACAATCAGCCCCAGCATTTT. Its protein product is CASSLGGANNQPQHF.

This chain joins TRBV5-1 and TRBJ2-7; possible D gene TRBD1, 6 bases. Germline assignment: CDR1 SGHRS and CDR2 YFSETQ. V lost 5 bases and J lost 3, with 6 bases in between. The CDR3 runs 11 residues. The DNA of the CDR3 is TGCGCCAGCAGGGACAGCTACGAGCAGTACTTC. Protein: CASRDSYEQYF.

A few counts support this clonotype. The rearrangement uses TRBV5-6 and TRBJ2-7; 7 positions match TRBD1. The germline V gene has CDR1 SGHDT and CDR2 YYEEEE. There are 13 residues in the CDR3. The trim removed 5 bases at V and 3 bases at J, leaving 5 bases unmatched. The CDR3 DNA sequence: TGTGCCAGCAGTCTGGACAGGAGCTACGAGCAGTACTTC. The encoded protein is CASSLDRSYEQYF. Full variable domain (outside the CDR3, taken from reference TRBV5-6 and TRBJ2-7): DAGVTQSPTHLIKTRGQQVTLRCSPKSGHDTVSWYQQALGQGPQFIFQYYEEEERQRGNFPDRFSGHQFPNYSSELNVNALLLGDSALYLCASSLDRSYEQYFGPGTRLTVT.

V usage is TRBV18 and J usage is TRBJ2-1; a weak D match, TRBD2 (5 bases). The germline gives CDR1 KGHSH, CDR2 LQKENI. This CDR3 region has 15 residues. Trimming cost V 0 bases and J 8 bases, with 14 bases left between them. In DNA form, the CDR3 reads TGTGCCAGCTCACCACCGAGGGTCCTAAACTATGAGCAGTTCTTC. This translates into CASSPPRVLNYEQFF.

The chain carries TRBV19 and TRBJ2-1, with D perhaps TRBD1 (6 bases). The CDR3 consists of 17 residues. Germline V gene lookup returns CDR1 LNHDA and CDR2 SQIVND (reference sequence). The V end lost 5 bases, the J end lost 7 bases, and 24 bases lay between the germline ends. The CDR3 here is CASSPVGAWSSENEQFF. The DNA for the CDR3 is TGTGCCAGTAGTCCCGTGGGGGCCTGGTCTAGTGAAAATGAGCAGTTCTTC.

The chain is built from TRBV19 and TRBJ1-6, with no clear D. Per the germline V gene, CDR1 is LNHDA and CDR2 is SQIVND (reference sequence). This CDR3 has 12 residues. Trimming removed 6 bases at V and 8 bases at J, with 8 bases between. The CDR3 nucleotides read TGTGCCAGTAGGCTTACAGATTCACCCCTCCACTTT. This gives the protein CASRLTDSPLHF.

This clonotype was counted a single time. The chain's CDR3 is CASSYMAGSTEAFF. For the CDR3, the DNA is TGTGCCAGCAGTTACATGGCAGGGAGCACTGAAGCTTTCTTT. The chain has TRBV6-2 or TRBV6-3 and TRBJ1-1; the D gene is possibly TRBD1 (5 bases). This CDR3 comprises 14 residues. The germline gives CDR1 MNHEY, CDR2 SVGEGT. Trimming took off 2 bases at V and 4 bases at J, with 11 bases between the two ends.

The J gene is TRBJ1-5, the V gene TRBV6-5; D call uncertain. Germline loops: CDR1 MNHEY, CDR2 SVGAGI. The CDR3 length is 16 residues. The V end was cut by 6 bases, the J end by 2 bases, with 17 bases between. CDR3 in DNA: TGTGCCAGCAGCCCCTATCCGGGTCAGGGCAATCAGCCCCAGCATTTT. Residues: CASSPYPGQGNQPQHF.

This rearrangement joins TRBV6-1 to TRBJ2-7; 8 bases map to TRBD2. Germline V gives CDR1 MNHNS, CDR2 SASEGT. The CDR3 totals 17 residues. V dropped 0 bases and J dropped 6; count of bases not matched to a gene: 13. CDR3 loop: CASSEAADGGGSAEQYF. The CDR3 DNA is TGTGCCAGCAGTGAAGCGGCGGACGGGGGGGGTTCTGCCGAGCAGTACTTC.

This sequence joins TRBV6-2 or TRBV6-3 and TRBJ2-1, with 13 bases lining up with TRBD2. V gave up 8 bases and J gave up 0 bases; unmatched junction bases: 7. The CDR3 is made up of 17 amino acids. Germline V gene lookup returns CDR1 MNHEY and CDR2 SVGEGT. The CDR3 DNA reads as TGTGCCAGCCGAGGACTAGCGGGAGACCGCTCCTACAATGAGCAGTTCTTC. As protein: CASRGLAGDRSYNEQFF.

J is TRBJ2-7 and V is TRBV19; possible D gene TRBD1, 6 bases. The germline V and J ends were trimmed by 3 bases and 6 bases, with 15 bases remaining between them. CDR1 is LNHDA and CDR2 is SQIVND in the germline V gene (reference sequence). The CDR3 loop spans 14 amino acids. CDR3 DNA: TGTGCCAGTAGTATCACAGGGAGCTTCGGCGAGCAGTACTTC. Its protein is CASSITGSFGEQYF.

This clonotype was observed a few times. This chain links TRBV5-4 with TRBJ2-7; 12 bases are shared with TRBD2. Germline CDR1 and CDR2: SGHNT and YYREEE (reference sequence). The CDR3 contains 13 residues. With 0 bases clipped from V and 12 bases from J, the junction kept 4 bases outside the gene matches. The DNA for the CDR3 is TGTGCCAGCAGCTTGGGGACTAGCGGGATATGGTACTTC. This codes for CASSLGTSGIWYF.

CDR3 sequence reads: CASSHGGGQLENTGELFF. The CDR3 bases are TGCGCCAGCAGCCACGGGGGCGGTCAACTGGAGAACACCGGGGAGCTGTTTTTT. The chain uses TRBV4-3 and TRBJ2-2; D may match TRBD1 or TRBD2 (6 bases each). Germline V gives CDR1 LGHNA, CDR2 YSLEER. This CDR3 is 18 amino acids long. V was cut by 3 bases and J by 1 base, with 18 bases left in between.

Of note for this clonotype: At one end the junction does not follow the germline gene, possibly because of a read error. The rearrangement uses TRBV19 and TRBJ2-2; 8 positions match TRBD1. The germline CDR1 and CDR2 sequences are LNHDA and SQIVND (reference sequence). This CDR3 spans 16 amino acids. The CDR3 DNA reads as TGTTCCAGTAGTATGAGGCAGGGGGCAGGAACCGGGGAGCTGTTTTTT. It yields the protein CSSSMRQGAGTGELFF.

The chain uses TRBV19 and TRBJ1-3, with D possibly being TRBD1 (6 bases). The CDR3 has 14 amino acids. V was shortened by 5 bases and J by 9 bases, with 17 bases between the two germline ends. Germline V gene data show CDR1 as LNHDA and CDR2 as SQIVND (reference sequence). The CDR3 loop is CASSLNTGMATIYF. CDR3 DNA: TGTGCCAGTAGTCTTAATACAGGGATGGCCACCATATATTTT.

By its share, this clonotype is medium-sized. The rearrangement uses TRBV29-1 and TRBJ2-3, with 9 bases aligning to TRBD1. Germline V gives CDR1 SQVTM, CDR2 ANQGSEA. The CDR3 has 15 amino acids. V trimming: 5 bases; J trimming: 1 base; junction bases outside the gene matches: 7. The CDR3 nucleotides are TGCAGCGTTAGCGGCGGGGACAGGGGCACAGATACGCAGTATTTT. It yields the protein CSVSGGDRGTDTQYF.

About this clonotype: The junction and the germline gene differ at one end; a read error may be behind it. This sequence joins TRBV19 and TRBJ2-5; possible D gene TRBD2, 5 bases. Germline CDR1 is LNHDA and CDR2 is SQIVND (reference sequence). This CDR3 is built from 14 residues. CDR3 residues: CASQRGPGQETKYF. The CDR3 DNA reads as TGTGCCAGTCAGCGAGGGCCCGGGCAAGAGACCAAGTACTTC.

V gene TRBV10-3 combines with J gene TRBJ2-2, with 10 bases fitting TRBD1. Trimming removed 0 bases from V and 6 bases from J; junction bases left unmatched: 7. Per the germline V gene, CDR1 is ENHRY and CDR2 is SYGVKD. This CDR3 region has 17 residues. The CDR3: CAISESTYGTGAGELFF. In DNA form, the CDR3 reads TGTGCCATCAGTGAGTCGACATACGGGACAGGGGCCGGGGAGCTGTTTTTT.

The chain combines TRBV18 with TRBJ2-3; D possibly matches TRBD1 or TRBD2 (5 bases each). Germline lookup yields CDR1 KGHSH and CDR2 LQKENI. CDR3 length: 15 amino acids. V was shortened by 0 bases and J by 2 bases, with 9 bases between the two germline ends. The CDR3 spells CASSPPRDDTDTQYF. DNA of the CDR3: TGTGCCAGCTCACCACCCCGGGACGACACAGATACGCAGTATTTT. Using reference TRBV18 and TRBJ2-3 for the parts outside the CDR3, the full variable domain is NAGVMQNPRHLVRRRGQEARLRCSPMKGHSHVYWYRQLPEEGLKFMVYLQKENIIDESGMPKERFSAEFPKEGPSILRIQQVVRGDSAAYFCASSPPRDDTDTQYFGPGTRLTVL.

This chain's CDR3 is CASTLTSGSIETQYF. The CDR3 bases are TGTGCCAGTACCTTGACTAGCGGGAGCATCGAGACCCAGTACTTC. This rearrangement joins TRBV19 to TRBJ2-5; TRBD2 aligns across 12 bases. Germline CDR1 reads LNHDA; CDR2 reads SQIVND (reference sequence). The CDR3 has 15 residues. V dropped 7 bases and J dropped 5; count of bases not matched to a gene: 8.

The sample holds one count of this clonotype. CDR3: CASSTRTVNQPQHF. As DNA, the CDR3 is TGTGCCAGTAGTACCCGGACAGTCAATCAGCCCCAGCATTTT. This chain connects TRBV19 to TRBJ1-5, with D tentatively TRBD1 (6 bases). CDR3 size: 14 residues. CDR1 and CDR2 (germline): LNHDA, SQIVND (reference sequence). V was cut by 4 bases and J by 3 bases, with 10 bases left in between.

This clonotype is medium-sized by share. The rearrangement links TRBV5-3 to TRBJ2-3; unclear D gene. TRBV5-3 is given ORF status, its function remaining uncertain. This CDR3 is built from 15 residues. The V gene lost 0 bases and the J gene lost 6 bases, with 14 bases spanning the gap. CDR3 sequence (DNA): TGTGCCAGAAGCTTGGGTGCCGGGCTTACGGATACGCAGTATTTT. Translating gives CARSLGAGLTDTQYF.